This is a list of T cell receptor beta chains from one sample in a study of blood T cells in healthy people across ages. TCRdb re-derived calls from the 5' RACE reads in MiXCR, one entry per CDR3 protein. The sample records 700,000 to 900,000 distinct CDR3 sequences, roughly 50% being singletons. Sequencing was performed on blood. Source of these receptors: a man aged 80 or over in good health. Both conserved end residues are part of each CDR3. Each record gives: J gene, clone size, V gene, D gene, CDR3 protein, CDR3 DNA. A D gene is named only where the DNA matches it firmly. The size of a clone is reported for some rows only, either as once, few or many, or as a class for expanded clones.

TRBJ2-5	many	TRBV24-1	TRBD2	CATSDPLAGSQYF	TGTGCCACCAGTGATCCACTAGCGGGCTCCCAGTACTTC
TRBJ2-1	.	TRBV5-5	TRBD1	CASSPGTAIYNEQFF	TGTGCCAGCAGCCCCGGGACAGCCATTTACAATGAGCAGTTCTTC
TRBJ2-7	.	TRBV6-1	.	CASSGAVGRGHEQYF	TGTGCCAGCAGTGGAGCCGTCGGCAGGGGTCACGAGCAGTACTTC
TRBJ1-2	.	TRBV6-5	TRBD1	CASSYGQGSNYGYTF	TGTGCCAGCAGTTACGGACAGGGCTCTAACTATGGCTACACCTTC
TRBJ2-3	.	TRBV2	TRBD2	CASSEAAVAGGTQYF	TGTGCCAGCAGTGAAGCGGCGGTGGCGGGAGGCACGCAGTATTTT
TRBJ2-7	.	TRBV7-8	.	CASSLTRGARIYEQYF	TGTGCCAGCAGCCTTACTCGGGGGGCGCGTATCTACGAGCAGTACTTC
TRBJ2-1	.	TRBV24-1	.	CATSDSRTTLLLDEQFF	TGTGCCACCAGTGATTCCCGGACTACGCTTCTATTGGATGAGCAGTTCTTC
TRBJ1-2	.	TRBV6-1	TRBD1	CASSRGTGGSYNYGYTF	TGTGCCAGCAGTCGGGGGACAGGGGGCTCTTATAACTATGGCTACACCTTC
TRBJ1-2	.	TRBV6-5	.	CAGIRGWGNYGYTF	TGTGCCGGCATCCGCGGATGGGGGAACTATGGCTACACCTTC
TRBJ1-2	.	TRBV6-5	TRBD1	CATGAETGDYGYTF	TGTGCCACCGGGGCCGAAACAGGGGACTATGGCTACACCTTC
TRBJ2-1	.	TRBV12-3/TRBV12-4	TRBD2	CASSTTSGTEQFF	TGTGCCAGCAGTACGACTAGCGGGACTGAGCAGTTCTTC
TRBJ2-7	few	TRBV12-3/TRBV12-4	.	CASSSTFGGSRSHEQYF	TGTGCCAGCAGTTCAACTTTTGGCGGCTCGAGGTCCCACGAGCAGTACTTC
TRBJ2-3	.	TRBV13	TRBD2	CASSLEREGHRYAYF	TGTGCCAGCAGCCTCGAGCGGGAGGGCCACAGATACGCGTATTTT
TRBJ2-7	.	TRBV29-1	TRBD1	CSGTPGGLSSYNEQYF	TGCAGCGGAACTCCAGGGGGCTTAAGCTCCTACAATGAGCAGTACTTC
TRBJ2-3	.	TRBV3-1	TRBD1	CASSQEGQGARYAYF	TGTGCCAGCAGCCAAGAGGGACAGGGGGCCAGATACGCGTATTTT
TRBJ1-1	.	TRBV2	.	CASSEVVALNTEAFF	TGTGCCAGCAGTGAAGTCGTTGCTCTGAACACTGAAGCTTTCTTT
TRBJ1-2	.	TRBV27	.	CASSLSGTYGYTF	TGTGCCAGCAGTTTATCTGGGACCTATGGCTACACCTTC
TRBJ2-1	.	TRBV28	TRBD2	CASSLMREVYNEQFF	TGTGCCAGCAGTTTGATGCGGGAGGTCTACAATGAGCAGTTCTTC
TRBJ1-5	.	TRBV9	.	CASSVESNQPQHF	TGTGCCAGCAGCGTAGAATCCAATCAGCCCCAGCATTTT
TRBJ2-7	few	TRBV27	.	CASSPIGTAAYEQYF	TGTGCCAGCAGTCCCATTGGGACCGCTGCCTACGAGCAGTACTTC
TRBJ2-1	.	TRBV5-1	.	CASGGASVYNEQFF	TGCGCCAGCGGGGGGGCTAGCGTTTACAATGAGCAGTTCTTC
TRBJ2-7	.	TRBV20-1	.	CSARVLDEQYF	TGCAGTGCTAGAGTTCTTGACGAGCAGTACTTC
TRBJ2-1	few	TRBV20-1	.	CSASPRTKLYNEQFF	TGCAGTGCTAGTCCCCGGACTAAGTTATACAATGAGCAGTTCTTC
TRBJ1-5	few	TRBV2	.	CASSGGQNSNQPQHF	TGTGCCAGCAGTGGCGGTCAAAATAGCAATCAGCCCCAGCATTTT
TRBJ2-1	few	TRBV11-2	.	CASSLAPRVSHYNEQFF	TGTGCCAGCAGCTTAGCCCCCCGGGTCTCACACTACAATGAGCAGTTCTTC
TRBJ2-1	.	TRBV6-6	.	CASSKVSSGSDEQFF	TGTGCCAGCAGTAAAGTTTCCAGCGGCTCGGATGAGCAGTTCTTC
TRBJ1-1	few	TRBV27	TRBD1	CASSLGRQGHRLNTEAFF	TGTGCCAGCAGTTTAGGCAGACAGGGCCACCGCTTGAACACTGAAGCTTTCTTT
TRBJ2-5	.	TRBV6-2/TRBV6-3	TRBD1	CASSPLGTGKETQYF	TGTGCCAGCAGTCCCCTCGGGACAGGGAAAGAGACCCAGTACTTC
TRBJ2-1	few	TRBV9	TRBD2	CASSSRLAGGYNEQFF	TGTGCCAGCAGCTCGCGGCTAGCGGGAGGGTACAATGAGCAGTTCTTC
TRBJ2-7	.	TRBV2	.	CASSYGAEQYF	TGTGCCAGCAGTTACGGGGCCGAGCAGTACTTC
TRBJ2-1	.	TRBV4-2	TRBD2	CASSPTGSGRASEQFF	TGTGCCAGCAGCCCTACTGGAAGCGGGAGGGCCAGTGAGCAGTTCTTC
TRBJ1-2	.	TRBV2	.	CASTIDKRNYGYTF	TGTGCCAGCACTATAGACAAAAGGAACTATGGCTACACCTTC
TRBJ2-7	.	TRBV28	TRBD1	CASSWTGLSSYEQYF	TGTGCCAGCAGTTGGACAGGCCTCAGCTCCTACGAGCAGTACTTC
TRBJ1-1	.	TRBV3-1	TRBD1	CASSQLRDRGTEAFF	TGTGCCAGCAGCCAACTCCGGGACAGGGGAACTGAAGCTTTCTTT
TRBJ2-5	few	TRBV7-9	.	CAGSLREQETQYF	TGTGCCGGATCCTTGAGGGAGCAAGAGACCCAGTACTTC
TRBJ2-1	.	TRBV2	TRBD2	CASSGQAGGRGDEQFF	TGTGCCAGCAGTGGACAAGCGGGAGGAAGAGGGGATGAGCAGTTCTTC
TRBJ2-1	.	TRBV27	.	CASSLYPLLAGLYNEQFF	TGTGCCAGCAGTTTATACCCCCTTTTGGCGGGACTCTACAATGAGCAGTTCTTC
TRBJ2-1	.	TRBV4-2	TRBD2	CASSQEVGLAGDEFF	TGTGCCAGCAGCCAAGAGGTCGGACTAGCGGGAGACGAGTTCTTC
TRBJ2-1	once	TRBV24-1	.	CATSDFRLVEQFF	TGTGCCACCAGTGATTTCAGGTTAGTGGAGCAGTTCTTC
TRBJ2-3	few	TRBV3-1	.	CASANLGGGGRYAYF	TGTGCCAGCGCTAACCTTGGAGGGGGCGGCAGATACGCGTATTTT
TRBJ2-1	.	TRBV12-3/TRBV12-4	.	CASVRGSRAYNEQFF	TGTGCCAGCGTCAGGGGCTCCCGGGCCTACAATGAGCAGTTCTTC
TRBJ2-3	few	TRBV7-2	.	CASTYFGGADTQYF	TGTGCCAGCACCTACTTTGGGGGAGCAGATACGCAGTATTTT
TRBJ1-2	.	TRBV10-3	TRBD1	CATAWQGDSGYTF	TGTGCCACTGCGTGGCAGGGGGATTCTGGCTACACCTTC
TRBJ1-1	.	TRBV12-3/TRBV12-4	.	CASSTRPENTEAFF	TGTGCCAGTAGCACTCGGCCGGAGAACACTGAAGCTTTCTTT
TRBJ2-1	.	TRBV5-1	TRBD2	CASSPPYPGLADNEQFF	TGCGCCAGCAGCCCGCCTTACCCGGGACTAGCGGACAATGAGCAGTTCTTC
TRBJ1-1	.	TRBV11-2	.	CASSPPKGGGTEAFF	TGTGCTAGCAGCCCCCCGAAGGGGGGTGGAACTGAAGCTTTCTTT
TRBJ1-5	.	TRBV6-6	TRBD1	CASIEPRQGRGDQPQHF	TGTGCCAGCATCGAACCGAGACAGGGTAGGGGGGATCAGCCCCAGCATTTT
TRBJ2-7	.	TRBV29-1	.	CSVGRVYSDEQYF	TGCAGCGTTGGCAGGGTTTATTCGGACGAGCAGTACTTC
TRBJ1-1	.	TRBV9	.	CASSVAGPVKSEAFF	TGTGCCAGCAGCGTAGCAGGCCCTGTAAAATCTGAAGCTTTCTTT
TRBJ2-4	few	TRBV6-5	TRBD1	CASSRGLLGQNIQYF	TGTGCCAGCAGCAGGGGGCTACTCGGTCAAAACATTCAGTACTTC
TRBJ2-7	few	TRBV20-1	.	CSGRRGYEQYF	TGCAGTGGCCGGCGGGGCTACGAGCAGTACTTC
TRBJ2-3	.	TRBV12-3/TRBV12-4	TRBD2	CASSLPFFAGVTPDTQYF	TGTGCCAGCAGTCTTCCCTTTTTTGCGGGAGTCACACCAGATACGCAGTATTTT
TRBJ2-5	.	TRBV28	.	CASRPGGMGPPEQYF	TGTGCCAGCAGACCAGGTGGGATGGGACCCCCTGAGCAGTACTTC